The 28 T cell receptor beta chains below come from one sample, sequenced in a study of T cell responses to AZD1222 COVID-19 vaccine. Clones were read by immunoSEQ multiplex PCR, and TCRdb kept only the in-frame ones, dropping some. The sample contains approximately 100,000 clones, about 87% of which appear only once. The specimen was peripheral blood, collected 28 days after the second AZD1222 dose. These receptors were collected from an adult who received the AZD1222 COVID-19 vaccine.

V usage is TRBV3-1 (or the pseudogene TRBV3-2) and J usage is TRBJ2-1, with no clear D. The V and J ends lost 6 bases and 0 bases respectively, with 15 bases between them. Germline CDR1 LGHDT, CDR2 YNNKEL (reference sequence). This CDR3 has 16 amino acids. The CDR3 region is CASSPGALLSYNEQFF. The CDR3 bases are TGTGCCAGCAGTCCCGGAGCCCTGCTCTCCTACAATGAGCAGTTCTTC.

Here the CDR3 DNA reads TGTGCCAGCAGCAACCTCTCGACCGGGACTAGCGGGAGCAGCACAGATACGCAGTATTTT. This codes for CASSNLSTGTSGSSTDTQYF. This chain connects TRBV21-1 to TRBJ2-3; no check of the table's D call, TRBD2, against the DNA was made. TRBV21-1 is a pseudogene. This CDR3 spans 20 amino acids.

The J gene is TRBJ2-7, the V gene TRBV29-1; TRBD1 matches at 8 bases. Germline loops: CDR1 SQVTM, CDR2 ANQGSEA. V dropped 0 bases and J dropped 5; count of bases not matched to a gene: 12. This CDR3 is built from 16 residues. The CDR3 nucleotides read TGCAGCGTTGAAGATCTCCAAGGACAGGGAGCGGACGAGCAGTACTTC. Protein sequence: CSVEDLQGQGADEQYF.

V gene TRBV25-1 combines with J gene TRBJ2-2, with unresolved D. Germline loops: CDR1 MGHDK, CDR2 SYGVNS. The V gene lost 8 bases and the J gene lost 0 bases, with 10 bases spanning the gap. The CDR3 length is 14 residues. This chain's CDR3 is CASGARTNTGELFF. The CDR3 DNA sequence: TGTGCCAGCGGTGCCCGAACGAACACCGGGGAGCTGTTTTTT. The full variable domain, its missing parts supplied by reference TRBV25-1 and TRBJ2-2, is EADIYQTPRYLVIGTGKKITLECSQTMGHDKMYWYQQDPGMELHLIHYSYGVNSTEKGDLSSESTVSRIRTEHFPLTLESARPSHTSQYLCASGARTNTGELFFGEGSRLTVL.

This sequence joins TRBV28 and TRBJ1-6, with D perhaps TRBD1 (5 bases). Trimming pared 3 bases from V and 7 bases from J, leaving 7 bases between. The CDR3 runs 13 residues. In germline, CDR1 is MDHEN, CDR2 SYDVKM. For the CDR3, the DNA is TGTGCCAGCAGTTTGACAGCCAATTCACCCCTCCACTTT. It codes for CASSLTANSPLHF.

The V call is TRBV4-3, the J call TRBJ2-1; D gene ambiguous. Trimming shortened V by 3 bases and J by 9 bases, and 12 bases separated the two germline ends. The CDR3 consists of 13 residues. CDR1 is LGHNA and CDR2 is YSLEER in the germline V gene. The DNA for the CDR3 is TGCGCCAGCAGCCATTACACGGCAGGTGAGCAGTTCTTC. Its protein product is CASSHYTAGEQFF.

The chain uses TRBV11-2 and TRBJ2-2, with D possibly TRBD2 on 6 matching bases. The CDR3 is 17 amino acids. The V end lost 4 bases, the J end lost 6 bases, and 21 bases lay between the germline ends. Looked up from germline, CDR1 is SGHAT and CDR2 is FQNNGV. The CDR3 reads CASSYGRGPWQAGELFF. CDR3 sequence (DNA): TGTGCCAGCAGCTATGGGCGGGGACCCTGGCAGGCCGGGGAGCTGTTTTTT.

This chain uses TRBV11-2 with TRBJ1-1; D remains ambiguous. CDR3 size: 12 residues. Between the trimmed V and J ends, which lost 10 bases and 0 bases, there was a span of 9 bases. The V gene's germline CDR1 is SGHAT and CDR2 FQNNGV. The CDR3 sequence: CATTLMNTEAFF. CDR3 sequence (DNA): TGTGCCACCACATTGATGAACACTGAAGCTTTCTTT.

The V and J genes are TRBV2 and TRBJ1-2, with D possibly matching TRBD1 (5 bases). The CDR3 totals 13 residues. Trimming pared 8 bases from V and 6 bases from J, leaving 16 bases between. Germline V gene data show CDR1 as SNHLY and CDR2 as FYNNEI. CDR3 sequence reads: CASRRETQDGYTF. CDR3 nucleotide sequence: TGTGCCAGCCGGAGGGAGACACAGGATGGCTACACCTTC. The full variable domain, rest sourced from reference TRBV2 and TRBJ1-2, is EPEVTQTPSHQVTQMGQEVILRCVPISNHLYFYWYRQILGQKVEFLVSFYNNEISEKSEIFDDQFSVERPDGSNFTLKIRSTKLEDSAMYFCASRRETQDGYTFGSGTRLTVV.

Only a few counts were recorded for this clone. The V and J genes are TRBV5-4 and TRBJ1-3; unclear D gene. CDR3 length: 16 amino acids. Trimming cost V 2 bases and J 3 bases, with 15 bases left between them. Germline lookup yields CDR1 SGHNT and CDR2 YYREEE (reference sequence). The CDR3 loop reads CASSFPRGTSGNTIYF. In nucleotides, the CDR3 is TGTGCCAGCAGCTTCCCGAGAGGAACTAGTGGAAACACCATATATTTT.

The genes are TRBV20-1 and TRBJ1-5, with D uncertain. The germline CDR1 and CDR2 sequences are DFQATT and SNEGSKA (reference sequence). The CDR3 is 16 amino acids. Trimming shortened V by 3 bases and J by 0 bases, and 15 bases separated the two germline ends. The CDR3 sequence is CSASQEPLFSNQPQHF. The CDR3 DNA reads TGCAGTGCTAGTCAGGAACCCCTATTTAGCAATCAGCCCCAGCATTTT.

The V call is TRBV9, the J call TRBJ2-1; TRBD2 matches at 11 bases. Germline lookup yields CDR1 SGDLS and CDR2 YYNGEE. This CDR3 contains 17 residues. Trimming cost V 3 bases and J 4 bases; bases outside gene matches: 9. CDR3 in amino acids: CASSATSGVSMYNEQFF. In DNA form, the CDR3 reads TGTGCCAGCAGCGCGACTAGCGGGGTATCAATGTACAATGAGCAGTTCTTC.

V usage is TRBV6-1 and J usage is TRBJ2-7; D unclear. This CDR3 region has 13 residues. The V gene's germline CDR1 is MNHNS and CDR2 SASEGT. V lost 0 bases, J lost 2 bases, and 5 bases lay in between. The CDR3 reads CASSEAATYEQYF. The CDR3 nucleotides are TGTGCCAGCAGTGAAGCGGCCACCTACGAGCAGTACTTC.

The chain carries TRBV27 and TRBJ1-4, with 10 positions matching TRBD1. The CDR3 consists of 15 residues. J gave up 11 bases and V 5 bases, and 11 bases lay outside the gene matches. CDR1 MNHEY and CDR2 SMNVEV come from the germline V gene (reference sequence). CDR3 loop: CASSPPGQGTWKLFF. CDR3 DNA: TGTGCCAGCAGTCCTCCGGGACAGGGGACCTGGAAACTGTTTTTT.

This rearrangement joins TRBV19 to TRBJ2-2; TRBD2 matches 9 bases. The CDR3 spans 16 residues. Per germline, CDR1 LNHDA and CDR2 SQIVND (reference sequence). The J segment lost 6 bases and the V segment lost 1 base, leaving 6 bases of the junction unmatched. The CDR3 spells CASSIGGSGGPGELFF. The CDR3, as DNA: TGTGCCAGTAGTATAGGAGGTAGCGGGGGACCCGGGGAGCTGTTTTTT.

CDR3 sequence reads: CATSDYGTTAGNEQFF. For the CDR3, the DNA is TGTGCCACCAGTGATTACGGGACGACCGCCGGAAATGAGCAGTTCTTC. V and J are TRBV24-1 and TRBJ2-1; D might be TRBD1 or TRBD2, each matching 5 bases. The V gene lost 2 bases and the J gene lost 7 bases, with 17 bases spanning the gap. The CDR3 contains 16 residues. Germline CDR1 reads KGHDR; CDR2 reads SFDVKD.

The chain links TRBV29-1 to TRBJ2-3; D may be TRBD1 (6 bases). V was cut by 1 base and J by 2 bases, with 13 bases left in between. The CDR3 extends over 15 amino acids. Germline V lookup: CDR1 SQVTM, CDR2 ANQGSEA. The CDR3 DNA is TGCAGCGTTGAAGGGACAGTCGGTACCACAGATACGCAGTATTTT. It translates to CSVEGTVGTTDTQYF.

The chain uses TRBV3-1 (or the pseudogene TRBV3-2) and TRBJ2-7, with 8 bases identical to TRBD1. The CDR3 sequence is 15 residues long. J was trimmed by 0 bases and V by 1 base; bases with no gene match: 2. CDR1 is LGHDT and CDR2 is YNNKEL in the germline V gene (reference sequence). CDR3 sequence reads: CASSQVRGPSYEQYF. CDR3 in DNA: TGTGCCAGCAGCCAAGTCAGGGGGCCCTCCTACGAGCAGTACTTC.

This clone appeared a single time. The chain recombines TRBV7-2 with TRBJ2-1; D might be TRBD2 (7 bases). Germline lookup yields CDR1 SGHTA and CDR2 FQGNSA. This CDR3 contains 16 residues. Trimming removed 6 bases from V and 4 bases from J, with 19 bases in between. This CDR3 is CASSPARGGSYNEQFF. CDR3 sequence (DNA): TGTGCCAGCAGTCCTGCGAGGGGGGGTTCTTACAATGAGCAGTTCTTC.

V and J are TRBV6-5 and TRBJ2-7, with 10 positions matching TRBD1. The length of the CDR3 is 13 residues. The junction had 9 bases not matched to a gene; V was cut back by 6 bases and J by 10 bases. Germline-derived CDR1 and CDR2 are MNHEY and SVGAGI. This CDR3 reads CASRRKGQGVQYF. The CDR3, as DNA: TGTGCCAGCAGAAGGAAAGGACAGGGGGTTCAGTACTTC.

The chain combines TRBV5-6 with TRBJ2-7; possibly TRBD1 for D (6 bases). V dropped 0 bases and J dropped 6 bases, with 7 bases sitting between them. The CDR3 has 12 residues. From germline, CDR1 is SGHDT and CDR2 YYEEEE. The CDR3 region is CASSLAGAEQYF. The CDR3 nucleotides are TGTGCCAGCAGCTTGGCAGGGGCCGAGCAGTACTTC. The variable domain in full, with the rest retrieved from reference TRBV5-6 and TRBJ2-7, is DAGVTQSPTHLIKTRGQQVTLRCSPKSGHDTVSWYQQALGQGPQFIFQYYEEEERQRGNFPDRFSGHQFPNYSSELNVNALLLGDSALYLCASSLAGAEQYFGPGTRLTVT.

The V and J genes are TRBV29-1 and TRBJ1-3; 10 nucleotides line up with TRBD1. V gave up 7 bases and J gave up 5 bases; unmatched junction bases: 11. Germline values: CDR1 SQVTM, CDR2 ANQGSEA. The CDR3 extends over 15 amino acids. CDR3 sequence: CSAVSGTGVRNTIYF. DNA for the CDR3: TGCAGCGCAGTATCCGGGACAGGGGTGCGAAACACCATATATTTT.

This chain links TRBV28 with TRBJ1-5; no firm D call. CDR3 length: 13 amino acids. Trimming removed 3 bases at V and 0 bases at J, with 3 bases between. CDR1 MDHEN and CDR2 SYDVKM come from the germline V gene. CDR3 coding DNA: TGTGCCAGCAGTTTCGCTAGCAATCAGCCCCAGCATTTT. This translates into CASSFASNQPQHF.

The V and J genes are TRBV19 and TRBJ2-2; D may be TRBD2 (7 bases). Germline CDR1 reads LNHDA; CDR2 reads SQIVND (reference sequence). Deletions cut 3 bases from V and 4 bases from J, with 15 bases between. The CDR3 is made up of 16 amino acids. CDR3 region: CASSIGWGGLTGELFF. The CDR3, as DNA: TGTGCCAGTAGTATCGGCTGGGGGGGGCTCACCGGGGAGCTGTTTTTT. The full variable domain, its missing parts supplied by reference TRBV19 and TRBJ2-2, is DGGITQSPKYLFRKEGQNVTLSCEQNLNHDAMYWYRQDPGQGLRLIYYSQIVNDFQKGDIAEGYSVSREKKESFPLTVTSAQKNPTAFYLCASSIGWGGLTGELFFGEGSRLTVL.

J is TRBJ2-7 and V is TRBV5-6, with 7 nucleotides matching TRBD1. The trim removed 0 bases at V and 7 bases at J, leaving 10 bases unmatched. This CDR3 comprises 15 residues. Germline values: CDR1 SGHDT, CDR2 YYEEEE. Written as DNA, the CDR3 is TGTGCCAGCAGCTTGGCACTGCGACAGGGTGAAGAGCAGTACTTC. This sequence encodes CASSLALRQGEEQYF.

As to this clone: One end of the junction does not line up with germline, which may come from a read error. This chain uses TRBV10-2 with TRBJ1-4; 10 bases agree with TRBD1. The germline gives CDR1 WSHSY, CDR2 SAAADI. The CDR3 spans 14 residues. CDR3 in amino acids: CASSPGQGTSTGVF. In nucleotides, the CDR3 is TGCGCCAGCAGCCCGGGACAGGGGACCTCAACCGGGGTTTTT.

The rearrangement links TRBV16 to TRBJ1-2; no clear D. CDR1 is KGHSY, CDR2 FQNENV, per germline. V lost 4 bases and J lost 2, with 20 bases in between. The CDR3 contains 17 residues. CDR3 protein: CASSPLMWAETNYGYTF. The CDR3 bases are TGTGCCAGCAGCCCCCTCATGTGGGCCGAAACCAACTATGGCTACACCTTC. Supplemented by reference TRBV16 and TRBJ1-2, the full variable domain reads GEEVAQTPKHLVRGEGQKAKLYCAPIKGHSYVFWYQQVLKNEFKFLISFQNENVFDETGMPKERFSAKCLPNSPCSLEIQATKLEDSAVYFCASSPLMWAETNYGYTFGSGTRLTVV.

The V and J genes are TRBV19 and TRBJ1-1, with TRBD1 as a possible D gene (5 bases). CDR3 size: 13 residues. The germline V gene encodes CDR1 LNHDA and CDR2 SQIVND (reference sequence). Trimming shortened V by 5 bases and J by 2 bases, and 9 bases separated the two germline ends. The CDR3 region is CASSLTGNTEAFF. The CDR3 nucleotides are TGTGCCAGTAGTTTAACAGGAAACACTGAAGCTTTCTTT.